This T cell receptor beta chain was sequenced for a study of beta chain features in type 1 diabetes (dated by TCRdb to 2017 to 2018). Context from the whole study: Patients and healthy donors did not differ in mean age, gender distribution, total cell number or subset yield. Naive and central memory subsets were obtained from all 30 or so donors, but regulatory and stem cell-like memory subsets were isolated from only 8 patients and about eight healthy donors. A total of roughly 99,000,000 sorted cells were examined across all samples, and the number of cells per subset was strongly correlated with RNA yield. In the study, TCRB repertoires of sorted circulating CD4+ T cell subsets from recently diagnosed type 1 diabetes patients were compared with those of matched healthy donors.

Broader findings and caveats from the paper: Patients with type 1 diabetes made fewer insertions and deleted more nucleotides at VDJ recombination sites, implying thymic rearrangement abnormalities. Naive, central memory and regulatory TCRB repertoires appeared to be more similar among patients than among healthy donors. In all four CD4+ subsets, TCRB CDR3 length was moderately but significantly shorter in type 1 diabetes patients. Because cDNA was sequenced instead of genomic DNA, activated cells with high expression could be over-represented, although the groups did not differ in activation or CD3 levels. Shorter templates might be favored by PCR, yet because patient and control samples were amplified and corrected together, any such skew would affect both groups equally. Because the HLA sub-analyses included only small numbers of individuals, any influence of HLA type on TCRB rearrangement was left unresolved.

CDR1 is given as SQVTM and CDR2 as ANQGSEA, both from the germline V gene. V loses 3 bases at its end and J loses 4 bases; junction bases beyond the gene matches: 4. Taken from cysteine to phenylalanine, the CDR3 has 14 residues. Solely the CDR3 DNA is kept, with 42 bases framed from the first base. Each donor gave one peripheral blood draw, averaging roughly 120 mL, which was collected into heparinised tubes. Naive, central memory, regulatory and stem cell-like memory CD4+ T cells were sorted on a BD FACSAria II using a panel including CD45RO, CCR7, CD25, CD127, CD95 and CD27. Every sorted population had a purity above 98%. PBMCs were separated immediately by Lymphoprep density gradient centrifugation and were stained directly, without being cultured. Samples were stained and sorted in pairs, with one healthy donor and one patient per experiment, so that batch effects were minimized. Regarding this clone: There is no known antigen for this receptor. Base quality data are lacking; no much larger clone is found one base away.

The entire amount of isolated RNA was reverse transcribed using the High Capacity cDNA Reverse Transcription Kit, so the sequenced TCRB transcripts were expressed ones. Stem cell-like memory T cell samples underwent survey-depth immunoSEQ sequencing, averaging about 1 million total reads per sample. After sorted cells were lysed in RLT buffer, RNA was extracted with DNase-treated RNeasy Micro or Mini kits, with the choice depending on cell number. To prevent cross-contamination, every cell subset was processed on its own, while patient and healthy donor samples were processed together. The immunoSEQ multiplex PCR was used to amplify TCRB sequences from cDNA, yielding 87-bp fragments that span the CDR3 region. Sequencing of the amplicons was performed on the Illumina HiSeq platform. As for the authors' bioinformatics: PCR bias was computationally corrected using synthetic template baselines, reads within Hamming distance 2 were collapsed, and singletons that could not be merged were discarded. By aligning reads against IMGT, V, D and J genes, CDR3 length, and insertions or deletions at six rearrangement sites were assigned. Within each subset, clonotype counts were normalized to the number of sorted cells before true diversity and Gini coefficients were calculated with the tcR R package. Repertoire sharing was quantified using the overlap coefficient calculated on TCRB nucleotide sequences. TCRdb retrieved this table from immuneACCESS and kept in-frame rearrangements only. Not all clones are present; in checked studies, unresolved V genes account for under half, and no reason is known for the remainder. The V and J calls and clone size are taken from that table; D and trimming were inferred from the DNA. For this sample the table gives some 17,000 clones, of which about 70% were detected only once. Of the sample, around 0.76% falls within the top ten clones.

The material sequenced was stem cell memory CD4+ T cells from blood. What this sample's cell subset or site label stands for: stem cell-like memory CD4+ T cells. The source of this sequence is a man aged 30 to 39 with type 1 diabetes. The sequence is built from TRBV29-1 and TRBJ2-3, with 10 middle bases fitting TRBD2. This receptor carries the CDR3 CSVDSGGRADTQYF. The DNA reads TGCAGCGTTGATAGCGGGGGGCGAGCAGATACGCAGTATTTT.